Below are 10 T cell receptor beta chains sequenced from a single sample in a study of cytomegalovirus exposure and HLA in healthy donors. PCR employed 60 Vbeta and 13 Jbeta primers. Assay used: immunoSEQ multiplex PCR; TCRdb lists only in-frame clones, some missing. The sample records roughly 97,000 clones, approximately 80% being singletons. The sequenced sample consisted of PBMCs. These receptors were collected from a woman aged 18-30 years in good health and CMV-seropositive.

This chain uses TRBV6-1 with TRBJ1-1, with D hard to call. The CDR3 loop spans 15 amino acids. V lost 6 bases and J lost 0, with 14 bases in between. Germline-derived CDR1 and CDR2 are MNHNS and SASEGT. CDR3 sequence reads: CASSLLLAVNTEAFF. The CDR3 DNA sequence: TGTGCCAGCAGCCTCCTTTTGGCAGTGAACACTGAAGCTTTCTTT.

The chain carries TRBV6-5 and TRBJ1-1; no firm D call. V gave up 2 bases and J gave up 0 bases, with 7 bases separating them. The CDR3 is 14 residues long. Germline V gene sequence: CDR1 MNHEY, CDR2 SVGAGI. CDR3 loop: CASSYATLNTEAFF. CDR3 bases: TGTGCCAGCAGTTACGCGACACTGAACACTGAAGCTTTCTTT.

The J gene is TRBJ2-7, the V gene TRBV15; TRBD2 agrees at 8 bases. CDR3 size: 15 residues. Germline V CDR1 and CDR2: LNHNV, YYDKDF (reference sequence). V shed 1 base and J 5 bases; nucleotides not matched to a gene: 7. CDR3 protein: CATSRAGAGDNEQYF. DNA for the CDR3: TGTGCCACCAGCAGAGCAGGAGCGGGAGACAACGAGCAGTACTTC.

This chain joins TRBV2 and TRBJ2-7; the match to TRBD1 covers 7 bases. CDR1 is SNHLY, CDR2 FYNNEI, per germline. The CDR3 loop spans 14 amino acids. V was pared by 5 bases and J by 6 bases, with 10 bases of the junction left unmatched. In DNA, the CDR3 is TGTGCCAGCAGTCCGAGGACAGGACCCACCGAGCAGTACTTC. Amino acids: CASSPRTGPTEQYF. The complete variable domain, with remaining parts taken from reference TRBV2 and TRBJ2-7, reads EPEVTQTPSHQVTQMGQEVILRCVPISNHLYFYWYRQILGQKVEFLVSFYNNEISEKSEIFDDQFSVERPDGSNFTLKIRSTKLEDSAMYFCASSPRTGPTEQYFGPGTRLTVT.

V usage is TRBV19 and J usage is TRBJ2-1; 12 nucleotides align to TRBD2. CDR3 size: 19 residues. The germline CDR1 and CDR2 sequences are LNHDA and SQIVND (reference sequence). With V trimmed by 5 bases and J by 5 bases, 16 bases remained unmatched. The CDR3 DNA reads TGTGCCAGTAGTCTAAGGACAGGGTTGGGACTAGCGGGTGACAATGAGCAGTTCTTC. Translation: CASSLRTGLGLAGDNEQFF.

The chain joins TRBV6-5 to TRBJ1-2; 8 bases map to TRBD1. This CDR3 contains 15 residues. Germline-derived CDR1 and CDR2 are MNHEY and SVGAGI. V shed 4 bases and J 4 bases; nucleotides not matched to a gene: 8. The CDR3 sequence: CASSSPGQAIYGYTF. DNA for the CDR3: TGTGCCAGCAGTTCCCCGGGACAGGCCATCTATGGCTACACCTTC.

The chain joins TRBV2 to TRBJ2-7, with 8 nucleotides matching TRBD2. The CDR3 covers 18 residues. Looked up from germline, CDR1 is SNHLY and CDR2 is FYNNEI. Trimming removed 3 bases from V and 6 bases from J; junction bases left unmatched: 19. In DNA, the CDR3 is TGTGCCAGCAGTGAGCCAGCGGGACTAGAGGCCCGCAGGGGCGAGCAGTACTTC. It is translated as CASSEPAGLEARRGEQYF.

The chain is built from TRBV4-1 and TRBJ1-4; 9 positions match TRBD1. The CDR3 covers 13 residues. Germline-derived CDR1 and CDR2 are MGHRA and YSYEKL. With V trimmed by 7 bases and J by 7 bases, 4 bases remained unmatched. This chain's CDR3 is CASKTGGSEKLFF. The CDR3 DNA sequence: TGCGCCAGCAAGACAGGGGGGAGTGAAAAACTGTTTTTT.

The chain has TRBV2 and TRBJ2-1; 7 positions match TRBD1. CDR1 and CDR2 (germline): SNHLY, FYNNEI. After removal of 6 bases from V and 3 bases from J, the junction contained 11 bases not matched to a gene. CDR3 size: 16 residues. The CDR3 here is CASRASAAGGYNEQFF. The CDR3 DNA follows: TGTGCCAGCAGAGCCTCGGCGGCAGGGGGCTACAATGAGCAGTTCTTC. Drawing the rest from reference TRBV2 and TRBJ2-1, the complete variable domain is EPEVTQTPSHQVTQMGQEVILRCVPISNHLYFYWYRQILGQKVEFLVSFYNNEISEKSEIFDDQFSVERPDGSNFTLKIRSTKLEDSAMYFCASRASAAGGYNEQFFGPGTRLTVL.

The chain carries TRBV28 and TRBJ2-1; 9 nucleotides line up with TRBD2. J was trimmed by 0 bases and V by 6 bases; bases with no gene match: 9. CDR1 and CDR2 (germline): MDHEN, SYDVKM. This CDR3 spans 17 amino acids. The CDR3 sequence is CASSQQSGGSSYNEQFF. The CDR3 DNA reads TGTGCCAGCAGCCAACAGAGCGGGGGGAGCTCCTACAATGAGCAGTTCTTC.